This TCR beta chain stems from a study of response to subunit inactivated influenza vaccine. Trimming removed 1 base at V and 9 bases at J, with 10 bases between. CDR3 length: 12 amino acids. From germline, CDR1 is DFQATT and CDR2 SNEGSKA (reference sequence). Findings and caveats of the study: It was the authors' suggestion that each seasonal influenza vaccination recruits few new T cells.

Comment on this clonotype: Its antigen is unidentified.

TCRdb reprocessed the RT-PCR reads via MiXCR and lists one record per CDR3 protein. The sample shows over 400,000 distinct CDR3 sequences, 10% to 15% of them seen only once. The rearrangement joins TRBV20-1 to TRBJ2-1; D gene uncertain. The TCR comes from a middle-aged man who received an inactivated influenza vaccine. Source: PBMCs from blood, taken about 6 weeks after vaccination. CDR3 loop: CSARALGFEQFF. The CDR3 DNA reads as TGCAGTGCTAGAGCCCTAGGATTTGAGCAGTTCTTC.